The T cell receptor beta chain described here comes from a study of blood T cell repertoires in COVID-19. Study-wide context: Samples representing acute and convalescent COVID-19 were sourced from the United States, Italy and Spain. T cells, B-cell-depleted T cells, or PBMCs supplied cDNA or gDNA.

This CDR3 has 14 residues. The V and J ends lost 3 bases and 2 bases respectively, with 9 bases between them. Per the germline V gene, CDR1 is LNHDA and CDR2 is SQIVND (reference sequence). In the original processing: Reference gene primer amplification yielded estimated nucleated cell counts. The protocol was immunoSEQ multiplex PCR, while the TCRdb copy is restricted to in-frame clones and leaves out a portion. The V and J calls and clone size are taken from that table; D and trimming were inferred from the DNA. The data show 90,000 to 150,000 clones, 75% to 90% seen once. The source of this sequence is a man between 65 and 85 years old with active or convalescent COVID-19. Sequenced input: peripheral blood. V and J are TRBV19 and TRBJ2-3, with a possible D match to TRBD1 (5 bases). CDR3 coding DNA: TGTGCCAGTAGTATGTGGGGCTCCACAGATACGCAGTATTTT. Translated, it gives CASSMWGSTDTQYF. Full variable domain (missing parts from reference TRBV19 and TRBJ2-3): DGGITQSPKYLFRKEGQNVTLSCEQNLNHDAMYWYRQDPGQGLRLIYYSQIVNDFQKGDIAEGYSVSREKKESFPLTVTSAQKNPTAFYLCASSMWGSTDTQYFGPGTRLTVL.